This T cell receptor beta chain was identified during a study of CD8+ T cells in alopecia areata. RNA extraction and reverse transcription yielded cDNA as sequencing template. The method was immunoSEQ multiplex PCR; TCRdb's version includes in-frame clones alone and lacks a portion of them. The sample has about 140,000 clones, about 88% seen once; the top ten hold around 13%. Trimming took 8 bases from V and 6 from J, leaving 19 bases between them. CDR1 and CDR2 from the germline V gene are MNHEY and SMNVEV (reference sequence). The CDR3 has 14 amino acids. Sample treatment: oral pan-JAK inhibitor, 5-10 mg twice daily.

The chain combines TRBV27 with TRBJ1-1, with D possibly matching TRBD1 (5 bases). This TCR was recovered from a human donor with alopecia areata. The sample here was CD8+ T cells sorted from blood, taken at week 4, from a patient treated with tofacitinib. The CDR3 DNA is TGTGCCAGCTCATATGGGGGAGGGGTCTCTGAAGCTTTCTTT. It specifies CASSYGGGVSEAFF.